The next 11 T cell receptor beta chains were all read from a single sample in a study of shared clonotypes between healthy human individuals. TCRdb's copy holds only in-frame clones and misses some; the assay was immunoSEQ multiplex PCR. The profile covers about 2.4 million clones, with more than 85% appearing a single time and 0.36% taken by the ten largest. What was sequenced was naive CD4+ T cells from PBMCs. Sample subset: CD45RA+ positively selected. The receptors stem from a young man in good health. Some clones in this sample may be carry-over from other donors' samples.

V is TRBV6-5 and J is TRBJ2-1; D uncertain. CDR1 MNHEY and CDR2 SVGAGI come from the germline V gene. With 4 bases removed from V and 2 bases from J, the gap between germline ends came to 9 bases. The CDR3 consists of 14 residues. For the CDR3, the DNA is TGTGCCAGCAGTTGGGCCTCTACCTACAATGAGCAGTTCTTC. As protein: CASSWASTYNEQFF.

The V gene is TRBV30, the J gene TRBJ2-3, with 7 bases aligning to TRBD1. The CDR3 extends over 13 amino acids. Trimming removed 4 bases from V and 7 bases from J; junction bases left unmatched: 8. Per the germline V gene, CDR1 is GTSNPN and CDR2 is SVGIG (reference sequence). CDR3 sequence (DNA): TGTGCCTGGAATGAGGGGGCAGGTTATACGCAGTATTTT. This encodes CAWNEGAGYTQYF.

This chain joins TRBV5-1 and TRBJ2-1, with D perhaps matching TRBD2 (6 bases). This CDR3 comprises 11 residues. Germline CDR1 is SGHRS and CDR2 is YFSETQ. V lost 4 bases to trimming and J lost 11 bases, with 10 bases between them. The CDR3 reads CASSRLDQQFF. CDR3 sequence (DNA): TGCGCCAGCAGCCGACTAGACCAGCAGTTCTTC. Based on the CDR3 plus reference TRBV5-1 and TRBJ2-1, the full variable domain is KAGVTQTPRYLIKTRGQQVTLSCSPISGHRSVSWYQQTPGQGLQFLFEYFSETQRNKGNFPGRFSGRQFSNSRSEMNVSTLELGDSALYLCASSRLDQQFFGPGTRLTVL.

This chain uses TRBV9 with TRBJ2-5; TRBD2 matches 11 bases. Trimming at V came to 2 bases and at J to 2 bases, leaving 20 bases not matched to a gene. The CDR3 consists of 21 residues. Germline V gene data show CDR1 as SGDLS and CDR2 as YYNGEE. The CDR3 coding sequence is TGTGCCAGCAGCGTGGTAGCGGGAGGGCTCCCGAGCCCAACCCTGCAAGAGACCCAGTACTTC. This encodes CASSVVAGGLPSPTLQETQYF.

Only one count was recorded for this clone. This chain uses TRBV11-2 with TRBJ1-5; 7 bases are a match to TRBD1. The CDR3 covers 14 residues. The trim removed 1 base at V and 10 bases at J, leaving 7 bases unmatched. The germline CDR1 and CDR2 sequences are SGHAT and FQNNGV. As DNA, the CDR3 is TGTGCCAGCAGCTTAGGGACAGGCTGGGGCCCCCAGCATTTT. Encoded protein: CASSLGTGWGPQHF.

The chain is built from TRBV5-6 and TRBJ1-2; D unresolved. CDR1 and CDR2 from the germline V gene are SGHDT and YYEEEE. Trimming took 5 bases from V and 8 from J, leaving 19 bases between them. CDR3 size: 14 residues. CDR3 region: CASRSVRAGRGYTF. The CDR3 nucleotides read TGTGCCAGCAGGTCGGTTAGGGCAGGTCGGGGCTACACCTTC.

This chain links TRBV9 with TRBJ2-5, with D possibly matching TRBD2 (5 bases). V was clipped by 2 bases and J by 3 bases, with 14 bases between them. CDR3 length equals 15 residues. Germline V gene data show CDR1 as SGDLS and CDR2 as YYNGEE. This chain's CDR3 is CASSVHQERKETQYF. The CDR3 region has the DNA TGTGCCAGCAGCGTCCATCAGGAGCGGAAAGAGACCCAGTACTTC.

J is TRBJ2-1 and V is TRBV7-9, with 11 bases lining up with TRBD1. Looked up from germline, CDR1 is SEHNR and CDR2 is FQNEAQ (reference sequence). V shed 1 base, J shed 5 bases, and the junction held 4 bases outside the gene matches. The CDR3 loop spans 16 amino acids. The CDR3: CASSLGLDRGHNEQFF. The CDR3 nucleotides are TGTGCCAGCAGCTTAGGGTTGGACAGGGGGCACAATGAGCAGTTCTTC. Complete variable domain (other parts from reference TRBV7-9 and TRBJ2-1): DTGVSQNPRHKITKRGQNVTFRCDPISEHNRLYWYRQTLGQGPEFLTYFQNEAQLEKSRLLSDRFSAERPKGSFSTLEIQRTEQGDSAMYLCASSLGLDRGHNEQFFGPGTRLTVL.

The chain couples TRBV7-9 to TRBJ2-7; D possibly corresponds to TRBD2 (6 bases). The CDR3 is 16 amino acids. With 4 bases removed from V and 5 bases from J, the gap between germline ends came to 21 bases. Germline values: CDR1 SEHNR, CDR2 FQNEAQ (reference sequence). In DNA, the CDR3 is TGTGCCAGCAGCTCGCTCTTGGGACTCGCGGGGCACGAGCAGTACTTC. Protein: CASSSLLGLAGHEQYF.

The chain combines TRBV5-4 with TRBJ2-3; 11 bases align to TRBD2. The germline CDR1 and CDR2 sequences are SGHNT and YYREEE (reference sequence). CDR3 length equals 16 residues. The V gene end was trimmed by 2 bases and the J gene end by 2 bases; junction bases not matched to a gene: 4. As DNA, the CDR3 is TGTGCCAGCAGCTTACCTAGCGGGAGGACCACAGATACGCAGTATTTT. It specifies CASSLPSGRTTDTQYF.

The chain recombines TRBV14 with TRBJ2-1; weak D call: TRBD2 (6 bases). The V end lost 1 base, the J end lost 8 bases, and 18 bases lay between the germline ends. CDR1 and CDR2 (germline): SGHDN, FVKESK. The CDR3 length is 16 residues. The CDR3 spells CASSQGLDPGAYEQFF. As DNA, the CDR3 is TGTGCCAGCAGCCAAGGCCTAGACCCGGGAGCTTATGAGCAGTTCTTC.